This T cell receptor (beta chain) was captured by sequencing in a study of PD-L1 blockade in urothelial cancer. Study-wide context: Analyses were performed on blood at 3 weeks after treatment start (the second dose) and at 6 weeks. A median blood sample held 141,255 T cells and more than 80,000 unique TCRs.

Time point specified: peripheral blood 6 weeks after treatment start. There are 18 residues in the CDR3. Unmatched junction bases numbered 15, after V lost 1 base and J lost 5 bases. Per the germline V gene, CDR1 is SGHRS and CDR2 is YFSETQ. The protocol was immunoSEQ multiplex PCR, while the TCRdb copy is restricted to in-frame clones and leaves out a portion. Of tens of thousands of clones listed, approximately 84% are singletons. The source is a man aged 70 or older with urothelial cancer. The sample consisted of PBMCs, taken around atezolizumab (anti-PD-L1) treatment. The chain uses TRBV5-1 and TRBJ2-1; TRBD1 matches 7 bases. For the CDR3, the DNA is TGCGCCAGCAGCTTGCATATCCCCACGGGACAGTCGAACAATGAGCAGTTCTTC. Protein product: CASSLHIPTGQSNNEQFF.